This record covers a single T cell receptor beta chain. Its matching antigen is unknown. Specified treatment: some 20 received Ad26.COV2.S at low or high dose, single or two shots; about 5 received placebo; per-sample allocation not given. Sampling took place 63 days after the first vaccine or placebo injection. This vaccine is an Ad26 vector that expresses the Wuhan-strain SARS-CoV-2 spike. These data are taken from a study of Ad26.COV2.S vaccination and SARS-CoV-2 variants. In the study overall: In the study, Ad26.COV2.S was injected intramuscularly once, or twice 56 days apart. Points from the study as a whole: Vaccine recipients showed a spike-specific TCR breadth that was higher than in placebo recipients.

The method was immunoSEQ multiplex PCR; TCRdb's version includes in-frame clones alone and lacks a portion of them. The table has about 350,000 clones, 87% seen once. This CDR3 is 15 amino acids long. The ends lost 2 bases at V and 8 bases at J; junction bases unmatched: 8. Germline lookup yields CDR1 MGHRA and CDR2 YSYEKL. The sequence was obtained from a person aged 18-60 years who received the Ad26.COV2.S COVID-19 vaccine or a placebo. The material sequenced was peripheral blood, taken in a trial of Ad26.COV2.S vaccine versus placebo. The chain uses TRBV4-1 and TRBJ1-1; 10 bases agree with TRBD1. The CDR3 nucleotides read TGCGCCAGCAGCCAACCCTTGACAGGGGGCCTGGAAGCTTTCTTT. Its protein is CASSQPLTGGLEAFF.